This is a list of T cell receptor beta chains from one sample in a study of blood T cell repertoires in COVID-19. Assay used: immunoSEQ multiplex PCR; TCRdb lists only in-frame clones, some missing. This sample carries around 110,000 clones, approximately 87% of them seen once, and the ten largest clones take around 2.3%. Sequenced sample: peripheral blood. These receptors were taken from a man younger than 40 with acute or convalescent COVID-19. CDR3s include the opening cysteine and the closing phenylalanine or tryptophan. D genes are given only for firm matches. Size values are once, few and many counts, or a class for expanded clones, and some rows have none.

V gene	J gene	clone size	D gene	CDR3 DNA	CDR3 protein
TRBV5-1	TRBJ1-3	.	TRBD1	TGCGCCAGCAAGGGGGCCCTCTCTGGAAACACCATATATTTT	CASKGALSGNTIYF
TRBV7-2	TRBJ2-1	.	TRBD1	TGTGCCAGCAGCCTGGGTCGACGGGACAGAGTCTACAATGAGCAGTTCTTC	CASSLGRRDRVYNEQFF
TRBV29-1	TRBJ1-4	.	.	TGCAGCGTCGCGAAGGCGTGGGGAGCGAGGAATGAAAAACTGTTTTTT	CSVAKAWGARNEKLFF
TRBV15	TRBJ1-5	.	.	TGTGCCACCAGCAGAGATATACAGGGCAATCAGCCCCAGCATTTT	CATSRDIQGNQPQHF
TRBV7-9	TRBJ2-1	.	TRBD2	TGTGCCAGCAGCCCGCTAGCGGGAGAGGGGCACAATGAGCAGTTCTTC	CASSPLAGEGHNEQFF
TRBV7-9	TRBJ2-7	.	.	TGTGCCAGCAGCTTACCCGGACAGCCTGGGGAGCAGTACTTC	CASSLPGQPGEQYF
TRBV7-3	TRBJ2-7	.	TRBD2	TGTGCCAGCAGCTTATTTACCGGGGGGATGAAGTACTTC	CASSLFTGGMKYF
TRBV6-5	TRBJ1-1	once	TRBD1	TGTGCCAGCATTAGAAGGACAGGGAGGGCCACTGAAGCTTTCTTT	CASIRRTGRATEAFF
TRBV10-1	TRBJ1-2	.	.	TGCGCCAGCAGCGAGGGACCCGAGGGCTATGGCTACACCTTC	CASSEGPEGYGYTF
TRBV7-9	TRBJ1-5	few	.	TGTGCCAGCGCGGGGGGCGTGAGTCAGCCCCAGCATTTT	CASAGGVSQPQHF